The 10 T cell receptor beta chains presented below share a single source sample, sequenced in a study of blood T cell repertoires in COVID-19 (dated by TCRdb to 2020 to 2022). The library was prepared using the immunoSEQ multiplex PCR assay. In its TCRdb copy, this immuneACCESS table keeps in-frame sequences only and misses some clones. Where compared with another copy, unresolved V genes explain less than half of these, and the others have no known cause. For this sample the table gives 190,000 or so clones, of which 87% were detected only once. Clones ranked in the top ten supply about 1% of the sample. The source material was peripheral blood. All receptors come from a woman aged 18-29 years who had recovered from COVID-19.

The CDR3 DNA is TGTGCCAGCAGTTTGAAGGCAGGGGGCGTCTATGGCTACACCTTC. Translating gives CASSLKAGGVYGYTF. This rearrangement joins TRBV27 to TRBJ1-2, with 8 bases aligning to TRBD1. V was clipped by 3 bases and J by 4 bases; unmatched bases: 7. This CDR3 spans 15 amino acids. CDR1 and CDR2 from the germline V gene are MNHEY and SMNVEV (reference sequence).

The genes are TRBV19 and TRBJ2-7, with TRBD1 matching over 10 bases. The J segment lost 4 bases and the V segment lost 6 bases, leaving 9 bases of the junction unmatched. Germline-derived CDR1 and CDR2 are LNHDA and SQIVND (reference sequence). The CDR3 loop spans 15 amino acids. In nucleotides, the CDR3 is TGTGCCAGTAGCCCAAAGGGACAGGGGAGGTACGAGCAGTACTTC. Translating gives CASSPKGQGRYEQYF. Complete variable domain (other parts from reference TRBV19 and TRBJ2-7): DGGITQSPKYLFRKEGQNVTLSCEQNLNHDAMYWYRQDPGQGLRLIYYSQIVNDFQKGDIAEGYSVSREKKESFPLTVTSAQKNPTAFYLCASSPKGQGRYEQYFGPGTRLTVT.

This clone was seen a single time. V is TRBV7-6 and J is TRBJ2-1, with 14 nucleotides matching TRBD2. This CDR3 is built from 16 residues. Germline CDR1 is SGHVS and CDR2 is FNYEAQ. After removal of 5 bases from V and 8 bases from J, the junction contained 8 bases not matched to a gene. The CDR3 DNA follows: TGTGCCAGCAGCCGCGGACTAGCGGGAGGTTTGGATGAGCAGTTCTTC. As protein: CASSRGLAGGLDEQFF. The whole variable domain, remainder taken from reference TRBV7-6 and TRBJ2-1, is GAGVSQSPRYKVTKRGQDVALRCDPISGHVSLYWYRQALGQGPEFLTYFNYEAQQDKSGLPNDRFSAERPEGSISTLTIQRTEQRDSAMYRCASSRGLAGGLDEQFFGPGTRLTVL.

The V call is TRBV6-5, the J call TRBJ2-5; 12 bases line up with TRBD1. The CDR3 runs 14 residues. Trimming cost V 10 bases and J 0 bases; bases outside gene matches: 3. Germline CDR1 MNHEY, CDR2 SVGAGI. In DNA form, the CDR3 reads TGTGCCACCCGGGACAGGGGGCACCAAGAGACCCAGTACTTC. It specifies CATRDRGHQETQYF.

V gene TRBV19 combines with J gene TRBJ1-1, with unresolved D. The CDR3 sequence is 11 residues long. Germline lookup yields CDR1 LNHDA and CDR2 SQIVND (reference sequence). Trimming took 7 bases from V and 1 from J, leaving 4 bases between them. CDR3 residues: CASMRNTEAFF. Written as DNA, the CDR3 is TGTGCCAGTATGAGGAACACTGAAGCTTTCTTT.

V and J are TRBV7-9 and TRBJ2-7; D might be TRBD2 (5 bases). The CDR3 is 13 residues long. The germline V and J ends were trimmed by 2 bases and 3 bases, with 8 bases remaining between them. Germline-derived CDR1 and CDR2 are SEHNR and FQNEAQ (reference sequence). CDR3 sequence reads: CASSLTGGYEQYF. CDR3 sequence (DNA): TGTGCCAGCAGCTTAACCGGAGGCTACGAGCAGTACTTC.

This CDR3 reads CASSSKYRGGRASEQYV. Written as DNA, the CDR3 is TGTGCCAGCAGCTCCAAATACCGTGGGGGGAGGGCATCCGAGCAGTACGTC. The V and J genes are TRBV13 and TRBJ2-7; the match to TRBD2 covers 7 bases. Trimming removed 4 bases from V and 6 bases from J; junction bases left unmatched: 18. The germline V gene has CDR1 PRHDT and CDR2 FYEKMQ (reference sequence). This CDR3 is 17 amino acids long.

The V gene is TRBV6-5, the J gene TRBJ2-7; 7 nucleotides agree with TRBD2. J lost 4 bases, V lost 7 bases, and 7 bases had no gene match. Germline V gene sequence: CDR1 MNHEY, CDR2 SVGAGI. CDR3 size: 13 residues. The CDR3 DNA sequence: TGTGCCAGCATCCGGGAGGTCCCGTACGAGCAGTACGTC. It codes for CASIREVPYEQYV.

The rearrangement uses TRBV2 and TRBJ2-7; possibly TRBD1 for D (6 bases). The V and J ends lost 8 bases and 3 bases respectively, with 11 bases between them. The germline gives CDR1 SNHLY, CDR2 FYNNEI. This CDR3 has 12 residues. In nucleotides, the CDR3 is TGTGCCAGCTCCGGACAGCACTACGAGCAGTACTTC. Encoded protein: CASSGQHYEQYF.

The J gene is TRBJ1-1, the V gene TRBV6-2 or TRBV6-3; D is perhaps TRBD1 (6 bases). The V gene's germline CDR1 is MNHEY and CDR2 SVGEGT. This CDR3 spans 15 amino acids. V was pared by 5 bases and J by 1 base, with 14 bases between. The CDR3, as DNA: TGTGCCAGCAGTACCCGACAGGTTAGGAACACTGAAGCTTTCTTT. This encodes CASSTRQVRNTEAFF.